What follows is one T cell receptor beta chain and its context. These data originate in a study of blood T cell repertoires in COVID-19. The overall study: The study drew acute and convalescent COVID-19 samples from the United States, Italy and Spain.

The method was immunoSEQ multiplex PCR; TCRdb's version includes in-frame clones alone and lacks a portion of them. The sample records some 320,000 clones, roughly 86% being singletons. Germline lookup yields CDR1 SEHNR and CDR2 FQNEAQ (reference sequence). Trimming took off 5 bases at V and 4 bases at J, with 14 bases between the two ends. This CDR3 contains 14 residues. This TCR was recovered from a woman aged 50 to 60 who had recovered from COVID-19. The specimen was peripheral blood. The genes are TRBV7-9 and TRBJ2-5; a weak D match, TRBD1 (6 bases). The CDR3 DNA sequence: TGTGCCAGCAGCCGCGGACAGTGGGCAGAGACCCAGTACTTC. Its translation is CASSRGQWAETQYF.